The source of this T cell receptor beta chain is a study of patients and donors after allogeneic stem cell transplantation. Each CDR3 protein is one row after TCRdb ran MiXCR on the RT-PCR reads. Of approximately 200,000 distinct CDR3 sequences listed, 35% to 50% are singletons. The CDR3 is 16 residues long. V lost 6 bases to trimming and J lost 0 bases; unmatched junction nucleotides: 4. Sequenced input: blood, either unsorted or a sorted T cell fraction (not recorded which). V and J are TRBV12-3 or TRBV12-4 and TRBJ2-1, with 11 nucleotides matching TRBD1. This sequence originates from a human donor who was either an allogeneic HSCT recipient or a stem cell or donor lymphocyte infusion donor (not recorded which). It is not recorded whose cells these are; they may come from a transplant donor. In DNA, the CDR3 is TGTGCCAGCAGCCCCGGGACAGGGGGCTCCTACAATGAGCAGTTCTTC. Translated, it gives CASSPGTGGSYNEQFF.